This T cell receptor beta chain was observed in a study of blood T cell repertoires in COVID-19. Measured with immunoSEQ multiplex PCR; TCRdb has only the in-frame clones, and not every one. The sample holds tens of thousands of clones; more than 75% are singletons and the top ten take more than 6%. The sequence derives from a woman aged 55-69 years with COVID-19, enrolled during active disease. The sequencing sample was made of peripheral blood.

The CDR3 here is CASSQGTEAFF. The CDR3 bases are TGTGCCAGCAGCCAGGGAACTGAAGCTTTCTTT. This chain connects TRBV7-9 to TRBJ1-1, with D perhaps TRBD1 (5 bases). There are 11 residues in the CDR3. The germline V and J ends were trimmed by 5 bases and 5 bases, with 6 bases remaining between them. From germline, CDR1 is SEHNR and CDR2 FQNEAQ (reference sequence).